These 10 T cell receptor beta chains were all obtained from the same sample, sequenced in a study of cytomegalovirus exposure and HLA in healthy donors (dated by TCRdb to 2016 to 2017). Library method: the immunoSEQ multiplex PCR assay. For the multiplex PCR, a mixture combining 60 forward primers for TCR Vbeta segments and 13 reverse primers for TCR Jbeta segments was used. TCRdb re-hosts the immuneACCESS table, in-frame sequences only. Its copies lack some clones; in the studies checked, an unresolved V gene accounts for under half of them, and the cause for the rest is not known. Across this sample there are roughly 200,000 clones, with approximately 86% seen only once. Roughly 0.33% of the sample is taken by the ten largest. The sequenced sample was PBMCs. The receptors derive from a woman between 25 and 40 years old in good health and CMV-seronegative.

This rearrangement joins TRBV28 to TRBJ2-5; TRBD2 agrees at 8 bases. The J call is doubtful: the DNA matches TRBJ2-7 better. Germline V gives CDR1 MDHEN, CDR2 SYDVKM. This CDR3 comprises 15 residues. CDR3 protein: CASSSRSGISYEQYF. CDR3 nucleotide sequence: TGTGCCAGCAGCTCCCGTAGCGGGATATCCTACGAGCAGTACTTC.

The J gene is TRBJ1-1, the V gene TRBV11-2; D gene unclear. This CDR3 comprises 13 residues. CDR1 is SGHAT, CDR2 FQNNGV, per germline. V gave up 1 base and J gave up 11 bases, with 14 bases separating them. The CDR3, as DNA: TGTGCCAGCAGCTTAGCTCTGGGCCCGCGTGCTTTCTTT. This encodes CASSLALGPRAFF.

The chain combines TRBV21-1 with TRBJ1-3. TRBV21-1 has pseudogene status. CDR3 length: 15 amino acids. The CDR3: CASSKILEAGNTIYF. CDR3 DNA sequence: TGTGCCAGCAGCAAAATTCTCGAGGCTGGAAACACCATATATTTT.

This rearrangement joins TRBV19 to TRBJ2-2; 7 positions match TRBD2. With 10 bases clipped from V and 4 bases from J, the junction kept 15 bases outside the gene matches. The germline CDR1 and CDR2 sequences are LNHDA and SQIVND (reference sequence). The CDR3 has 16 amino acids. This CDR3 is CATSFDTGGFTGELFF. As DNA, the CDR3 is TGTGCCACCTCCTTTGACACGGGGGGTTTCACCGGGGAGCTGTTTTTT.

The rearrangement uses TRBV5-1 and TRBJ2-7; 8 bases fit TRBD1. Trimming at V came to 4 bases and at J to 3 bases, leaving 9 bases not matched to a gene. Germline CDR1 reads SGHRS; CDR2 reads YFSETQ. The CDR3 loop spans 15 amino acids. The CDR3 loop reads CASSTQTGDVYEQYF. The CDR3 bases are TGCGCCAGCAGCACCCAGACAGGGGACGTCTACGAGCAGTACTTC.

V and J are TRBV6-5 and TRBJ2-6; no clear D gene. V dropped 0 bases and J dropped 1 base, with 7 bases sitting between them. The CDR3 contains 16 residues. CDR1 and CDR2 (germline): MNHEY, SVGAGI. This chain's CDR3 is CASSYSVGSGANVLTF. The DNA for the CDR3 is TGTGCCAGCAGTTACTCCGTCGGTTCTGGGGCCAACGTCCTGACTTTC.

The chain recombines TRBV5-1 with TRBJ2-5; 12 bases line up with TRBD2. V shed 4 bases and J 3 bases; nucleotides not matched to a gene: 10. CDR1 is SGHRS and CDR2 is YFSETQ in the germline V gene. The CDR3 runs to 17 residues. The CDR3 protein is CASSPGLGLAGEETQYF. The CDR3 nucleotides read TGCGCCAGCAGCCCCGGCCTGGGACTAGCGGGTGAAGAGACCCAGTACTTC.

The V and J genes are TRBV2 and TRBJ1-2; D unclear. This CDR3 has 14 residues. Germline V gives CDR1 SNHLY, CDR2 FYNNEI. The V and J ends lost 5 bases and 4 bases respectively, with 14 bases between them. This chain's CDR3 is CASSLEMNGYGYTF. CDR3 DNA: TGTGCCAGCAGTCTGGAGATGAATGGCTATGGCTACACCTTC. Looking up the rest from reference TRBV2 and TRBJ1-2 gives the full variable domain: EPEVTQTPSHQVTQMGQEVILRCVPISNHLYFYWYRQILGQKVEFLVSFYNNEISEKSEIFDDQFSVERPDGSNFTLKIRSTKLEDSAMYFCASSLEMNGYGYTFGSGTRLTVV.

The rearrangement links TRBV27 to TRBJ2-7, with 8 positions matching TRBD1. The V and J ends lost 3 bases and 4 bases, in that order; junction bases with no gene match: 2. This CDR3 is built from 13 residues. The germline V gene encodes CDR1 MNHEY and CDR2 SMNVEV (reference sequence). The CDR3: CASSLNRGYEQYF. CDR3 bases: TGTGCCAGCAGTTTGAACAGGGGGTACGAGCAGTACTTC.

The chain is built from TRBV11-2 and TRBJ2-7, with 10 bases fitting TRBD2. The length of the CDR3 is 15 residues. CDR1 and CDR2 from the germline V gene are SGHAT and FQNNGV. V trimming: 4 bases; J trimming: 7 bases; junction bases outside the gene matches: 10. The CDR3 DNA reads as TGTGCCAGCAGCTCACATCTAGCGGGAGAGGGTGAGCAGTACTTC. Translated, it gives CASSSHLAGEGEQYF.